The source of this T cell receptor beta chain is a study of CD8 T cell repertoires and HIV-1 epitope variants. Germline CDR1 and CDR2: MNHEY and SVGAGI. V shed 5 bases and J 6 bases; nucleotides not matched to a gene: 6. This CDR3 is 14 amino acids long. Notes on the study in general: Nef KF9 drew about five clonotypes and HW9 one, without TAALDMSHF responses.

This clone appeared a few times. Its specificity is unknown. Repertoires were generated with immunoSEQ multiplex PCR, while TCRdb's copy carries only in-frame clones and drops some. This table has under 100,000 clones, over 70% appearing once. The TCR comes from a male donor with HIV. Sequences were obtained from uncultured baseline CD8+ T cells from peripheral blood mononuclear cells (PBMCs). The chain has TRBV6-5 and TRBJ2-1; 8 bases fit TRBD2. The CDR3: CASSRSGTSNEQFF. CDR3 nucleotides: TGTGCCAGCAGTCGTTCCGGGACTAGCAATGAGCAGTTCTTC.